One and the same sample provided the 26 T cell receptor beta chains below, sequenced in a study of memory CD8 T cells in hepatitis C reinfection. Sequenced by immunoSEQ multiplex PCR; TCRdb stores in-frame clones only, minus some. The sample gives roughly 43,000 clones, approximately 88% of which show up once; 0.95% to 1.5% is in the top ten. Time point here: peak reinfection, 3 to 8 weeks after reinfection detection. Sorted cells were sequenced directly ex vivo without any in vitro expansion. Sequencing was done on a sample of naive CD8+ T cells sorted from blood. Source of these receptors: a man aged 18 to 30 with hepatitis C virus infection.

This sequence joins TRBV4-1 and TRBJ2-4; D possibly corresponds to TRBD1 (5 bases). The CDR3 is 18 amino acids. CDR1 MGHRA and CDR2 YSYEKL come from the germline V gene. V lost 0 bases, J lost 0 bases, and 15 bases lay in between. Here the CDR3 reads CASSQEGPGMLAKNIQYF. Written as DNA, the CDR3 is TGCGCCAGCAGCCAAGAAGGGCCAGGGATGCTAGCCAAAAACATTCAGTACTTC.

In its sample, this clone was seen once. The V and J genes are TRBV7-9 and TRBJ2-1; no clear D. V shed 5 bases and J shed 0 bases, with 11 bases lying between them. Germline CDR1 reads SEHNR; CDR2 reads FQNEAQ (reference sequence). CDR3 size: 15 residues. The CDR3 DNA is TGTGCCAGCAGCCCCGAACTTAGCTCCTACAATGAGCAGTTCTTC. Translated, it gives CASSPELSSYNEQFF.

The gene calls are TRBV27 and TRBJ2-5, with TRBD1 identical over 10 bases. V dropped 5 bases and J dropped 4; count of bases not matched to a gene: 4. The CDR3 totals 14 residues. Germline V gives CDR1 MNHEY, CDR2 SMNVEV (reference sequence). The chain's CDR3 is CASSPGQGRETQYF. DNA for the CDR3: TGTGCCAGCAGTCCGGGACAGGGGAGAGAGACCCAGTACTTC.

The rearrangement uses TRBV19 and TRBJ1-5; D not certain. Germline CDR1 is LNHDA and CDR2 is SQIVND (reference sequence). The V and J ends lost 3 bases and 6 bases respectively, with 9 bases between them. There are 13 residues in the CDR3. For the CDR3, the DNA is TGTGCCAGTAGTATGGTAGTCGGTCAGCCCCAGCATTTT. It specifies CASSMVVGQPQHF.

The rearrangement links TRBV14 to TRBJ1-1, with TRBD1 as a possible D gene (5 bases). Germline V gene lookup returns CDR1 SGHDN and CDR2 FVKESK. Trimming removed 0 bases at V and 5 bases at J, with 10 bases between. The CDR3 covers 14 residues. The CDR3 sequence is CASSQEGVWTEAFF. DNA of the CDR3: TGTGCCAGCAGCCAAGAAGGGGTTTGGACTGAAGCTTTCTTT.

The chain employs TRBV20-1 and TRBJ2-1; D gene unclear. The CDR3 sequence is 11 residues long. Germline V lookup: CDR1 DFQATT, CDR2 SNEGSKA (reference sequence). The V end lost 3 bases, the J end lost 4 bases, and 4 bases lay between the germline ends. Here the CDR3 DNA reads TGCAGTGCTAGCCTTTACAATGAGCAGTTCTTC. Its translation is CSASLYNEQFF.

The V gene is TRBV28, the J gene TRBJ2-3; 7 bases agree with TRBD1. V lost 5 bases and J lost 0; bases outside the gene matches: 8. Germline V gives CDR1 MDHEN, CDR2 SYDVKM. The CDR3 length is 16 residues. As DNA, the CDR3 is TGTGCCAGCAGTCCTCCTCCGGGACAGAGCACAGATACGCAGTATTTT. Protein sequence: CASSPPPGQSTDTQYF.

The CDR3 sequence: CASSQGLAGMADTQYF. DNA for the CDR3: TGCGCCAGCAGCCAAGGGCTAGCGGGGATGGCAGATACGCAGTATTTT. The gene calls are TRBV4-3 and TRBJ2-3; 9 bases are a match to TRBD2. J lost 4 bases, V lost 1 base, and 6 bases had no gene match. The CDR3 extends over 16 amino acids. Germline loops: CDR1 LGHNA, CDR2 YSLEER.

The genes are TRBV30 and TRBJ1-1; D is unresolved. The CDR3 sequence is 14 residues long. Trimming shortened V by 2 bases and J by 6 bases, and 16 bases separated the two germline ends. The germline V gene has CDR1 GTSNPN and CDR2 SVGIG (reference sequence). CDR3 DNA: TGTGCCTGGAGTAAGGCATCGAGGCTCCCTGAAGCTTTCTTT. Its translation is CAWSKASRLPEAFF.

Only one count was recorded for this clone. The chain uses TRBV2 and TRBJ2-1; D is unclear. Germline V CDR1 and CDR2: SNHLY, FYNNEI. This CDR3 spans 11 amino acids. The V end was cut by 3 bases, the J end by 7 bases, with 4 bases between. The CDR3 bases are TGTGCCAGCAGTGAGAGGAATGAGCAGTTCTTC. Amino acids: CASSERNEQFF. The variable domain in full, with the rest retrieved from reference TRBV2 and TRBJ2-1, is EPEVTQTPSHQVTQMGQEVILRCVPISNHLYFYWYRQILGQKVEFLVSFYNNEISEKSEIFDDQFSVERPDGSNFTLKIRSTKLEDSAMYFCASSERNEQFFGPGTRLTVL.

CDR3 protein: CASSGSYNEQFF. CDR3 nucleotides: TGTGCCAGTTCCGGGAGCTACAATGAGCAGTTCTTC. The V and J genes are TRBV19 and TRBJ2-1, with a tentative D call TRBD2 (6 bases). Trimming took off 8 bases at V and 3 bases at J, with 8 bases between the two ends. This CDR3 is 12 amino acids long. CDR1 is LNHDA and CDR2 is SQIVND in the germline V gene (reference sequence).

The genes are TRBV28 and TRBJ2-3; 8 bases are a match to TRBD2. Germline assignment: CDR1 MDHEN and CDR2 SYDVKM. This CDR3 comprises 16 residues. V lost 5 bases and J lost 2; bases outside the gene matches: 9. The CDR3 bases are TGTGCCAGCAGTACCCTACTAGCGGAGGCCACAGATACGCAGTATTTT. This encodes CASSTLLAEATDTQYF.

This clone was counted only a few times. The chain has TRBV30 and TRBJ2-5, with 12 bases matching TRBD2. Per the germline V gene, CDR1 is GTSNPN and CDR2 is SVGIG (reference sequence). The CDR3 consists of 17 residues. The V gene end was trimmed by 1 base and the J gene end by 5 bases; junction bases not matched to a gene: 11. The CDR3, as DNA: TGTGCCTGGAGTGACAGAATAGAGCTAGCGGGGGGGGAGACCCAGTACTTC. The encoded protein is CAWSDRIELAGGETQYF.

This clone was counted between two and nine times. The J gene is TRBJ2-7, the V gene TRBV4-1; 7 nucleotides align to TRBD2. This CDR3 comprises 14 residues. Germline V gene sequence: CDR1 MGHRA, CDR2 YSYEKL. V shed 4 bases and J 3 bases; nucleotides not matched to a gene: 6. CDR3 in amino acids: CASSPYAGDYEQYV. The CDR3 nucleotides are TGCGCCAGCAGCCCTTATGCGGGGGACTACGAGCAGTACGTC.

The genes are TRBV14 and TRBJ2-5; D not certain. V was pared by 1 base and J by 5 bases, with 14 bases between. In germline, CDR1 is SGHDN, CDR2 FVKESK. The CDR3 has 15 residues. The CDR3 sequence is CASSQVAGAWETQYF. As DNA, the CDR3 is TGTGCCAGCAGCCAAGTCGCCGGAGCGTGGGAGACCCAGTACTTC. Full variable domain (remainder filled in from reference TRBV14 and TRBJ2-5): EAGVTQFPSHSVIEKGQTVTLRCDPISGHDNLYWYRRVMGKEIKFLLHFVKESKQDESGMPNNRFLAERTGGTYSTLKVQPAELEDSGVYFCASSQVAGAWETQYFGPGTRLLVL.

Turning to this clone: A junction boundary mismatches the germline segment, possibly from a read error. The rearrangement links TRBV27 to TRBJ2-7; D remains unclear. CDR1 and CDR2 (germline): MNHEY, SMNVEV (reference sequence). This CDR3 is 11 amino acids long. The CDR3 sequence: CASSSSHEQYF. The CDR3 DNA reads TGTGCCAGCAGTTCCTCCCACGAGCAGTACTTC.

The chain has TRBV18 and TRBJ2-3; D may be TRBD2 (5 bases). This CDR3 spans 15 amino acids. V lost 1 base to trimming and J lost 4 bases, with 12 bases between them. The V gene's germline CDR1 is KGHSH and CDR2 LQKENI. The CDR3 protein is CASSPRPGEADTQYF. The CDR3, as DNA: TGTGCCAGCTCACCACGTCCCGGGGAAGCAGATACGCAGTATTTT.

J is TRBJ2-7 and V is TRBV29-1; no definite D call. The CDR3 loop spans 14 amino acids. Germline CDR1 and CDR2: SQVTM and ANQGSEA. The V end lost 4 bases, the J end lost 0 bases, and 13 bases lay between the germline ends. CDR3 nucleotide sequence: TGCAGCGTTGCATTGGGCTTGAGCTCCTACGAGCAGTACTTC. This translates into CSVALGLSSYEQYF.

The chain joins TRBV30 to TRBJ1-2; D gene unclear. Germline CDR1 is GTSNPN and CDR2 is SVGIG (reference sequence). This CDR3 comprises 12 residues. Trimming pared 1 base from V and 5 bases from J, leaving 8 bases between. For the CDR3, the DNA is TGTGCCTGGAGTGGACGGGGATATGGCTACACCTTC. It specifies CAWSGRGYGYTF.

The chain employs TRBV5-8 and TRBJ1-1, with a possible D match to TRBD1 (6 bases). The V end lost 4 bases, the J end lost 5 bases, and 15 bases lay between the germline ends. From germline, CDR1 is SGHTS and CDR2 YDEGEE. There are 14 residues in the CDR3. The CDR3 spells CASSPWTRGTEAFF. The CDR3 DNA reads as TGTGCCAGCAGCCCCTGGACCAGGGGAACTGAAGCTTTCTTT.

The genes are TRBV28 and TRBJ2-3; the D gene is possibly TRBD2 (5 bases). The germline V gene encodes CDR1 MDHEN and CDR2 SYDVKM. The CDR3 loop spans 15 amino acids. The ends were cut back, 7 bases at V and 3 bases at J, with 17 bases in the middle. The CDR3 protein is CASITRLSGTDTQYF. The CDR3 DNA reads TGTGCCAGCATTACTAGGTTATCGGGAACAGATACGCAGTATTTT.

The genes are TRBV27 and TRBJ2-5; weak D call: TRBD1 (6 bases). Germline values: CDR1 MNHEY, CDR2 SMNVEV (reference sequence). The ends were cut back, 4 bases at V and 2 bases at J, with 11 bases in the middle. The CDR3 has 14 amino acids. Written as DNA, the CDR3 is TGTGCCAGCAGTTCTGGACAGATACAAGAGACCCAGTACTTC. Encoded protein: CASSSGQIQETQYF.

This rearrangement joins TRBV10-1 to TRBJ2-7, with 10 bases that match TRBD2. With 0 bases clipped from V and 4 bases from J, the junction kept 3 bases outside the gene matches. The CDR3 has 15 residues. CDR1 and CDR2 (germline): WNHNN, SYGVQD (reference sequence). The CDR3 coding sequence is TGCGCCAGCAGTGAGTCGGAACTAGCGGGGTACGAGCAGTACTTC. It codes for CASSESELAGYEQYF.

J is TRBJ2-7 and V is TRBV10-2; TRBD2 agrees at 7 bases. The junction had 9 bases not matched to a gene; V was cut back by 2 bases and J by 2 bases. Germline V gene lookup returns CDR1 WSHSY and CDR2 SAAADI. There are 16 residues in the CDR3. For the CDR3, the DNA is TGCGCCAGCAGTGAGGGATCGGGGGACTATACCTACGAGCAGTACTTC. Its translation: CASSEGSGDYTYEQYF.

The chain is built from TRBV30 and TRBJ1-1; a weak D match, TRBD1 (6 bases). Trimming took off 4 bases at V and 2 bases at J, with 17 bases between the two ends. The length of the CDR3 is 15 residues. Germline values: CDR1 GTSNPN, CDR2 SVGIG (reference sequence). The CDR3: CAWNSGAIPNTEAFF. In DNA, the CDR3 is TGTGCCTGGAATTCAGGGGCAATCCCCAACACTGAAGCTTTCTTT.

The V gene is TRBV27, the J gene TRBJ2-1, with D maybe TRBD1 (5 bases). The germline gives CDR1 MNHEY, CDR2 SMNVEV (reference sequence). V was shortened by 6 bases and J by 2 bases, with 29 bases between the two germline ends. This CDR3 has 20 amino acids. The CDR3 DNA follows: TGTGCCAGCAGCCCCAGGTTAGGGTTAATGGGGCAGGGCCCCTACAATGAGCAGTTCTTC. Its protein product is CASSPRLGLMGQGPYNEQFF.